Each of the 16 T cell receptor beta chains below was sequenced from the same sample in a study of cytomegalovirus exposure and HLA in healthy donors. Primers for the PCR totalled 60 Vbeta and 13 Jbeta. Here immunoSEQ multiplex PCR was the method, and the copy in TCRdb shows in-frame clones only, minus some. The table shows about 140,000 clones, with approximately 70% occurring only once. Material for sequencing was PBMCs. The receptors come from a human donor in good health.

The DNA of the CDR3 is TGTGCCAGCAGCTTTTTATTAGCGGGAGGGACGTGGTCCTACGAGCAGTACTTC. Translation gives CASSFLLAGGTWSYEQYF. The rearrangement uses TRBV13 and TRBJ2-7, with TRBD2 matching 11 bases. The CDR3 is made up of 18 amino acids. After removal of 3 bases from V and 1 base from J, the junction contained 11 bases not matched to a gene. Germline CDR1 is PRHDT and CDR2 is FYEKMQ (reference sequence).

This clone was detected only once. The CDR3 sequence is CASSPQRNRDGELFF. CDR3 coding DNA: TGTGCCAGCTCACCTCAGCGAAATCGGGACGGGGAGCTGTTTTTT. The gene calls are TRBV18 and TRBJ2-2, with D possibly being TRBD2 (5 bases). The V end lost 3 bases, the J end lost 7 bases, and 15 bases lay between the germline ends. The CDR3 contains 15 residues. CDR1 is KGHSH and CDR2 is LQKENI in the germline V gene.

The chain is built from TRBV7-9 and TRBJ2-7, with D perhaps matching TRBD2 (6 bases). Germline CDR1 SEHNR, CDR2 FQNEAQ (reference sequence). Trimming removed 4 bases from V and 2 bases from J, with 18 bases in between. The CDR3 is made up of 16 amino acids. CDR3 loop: CASSSPLTGAPYEQYF. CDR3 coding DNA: TGTGCCAGCAGCTCCCCATTGACGGGAGCCCCCTACGAGCAGTACTTC.

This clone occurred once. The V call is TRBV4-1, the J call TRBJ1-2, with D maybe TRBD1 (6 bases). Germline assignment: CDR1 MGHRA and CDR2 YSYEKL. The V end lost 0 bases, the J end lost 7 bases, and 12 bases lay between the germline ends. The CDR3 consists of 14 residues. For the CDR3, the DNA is TGCGCCAGCAGCCAAGACCGAGAGGACAGTGGCTACACCTTC. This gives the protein CASSQDREDSGYTF.

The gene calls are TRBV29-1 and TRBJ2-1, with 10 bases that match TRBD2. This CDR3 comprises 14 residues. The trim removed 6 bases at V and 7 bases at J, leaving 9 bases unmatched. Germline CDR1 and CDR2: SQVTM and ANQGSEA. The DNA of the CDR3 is TGCAGCGTAACTACTAGCGGGATGGGGAATGAGCAGTTCTTC. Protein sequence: CSVTTSGMGNEQFF.

CDR3 nucleotide sequence: TGTGCCAGCAGTTCACTAGCAGATGAGCAGTTCTTC. This translates into CASSSLADEQFF. The rearrangement uses TRBV28 and TRBJ2-1, with TRBD2 as a possible D gene (6 bases). The germline V gene encodes CDR1 MDHEN and CDR2 SYDVKM. The CDR3 length is 12 residues. The V end was cut by 4 bases, the J end by 8 bases, with 9 bases between.

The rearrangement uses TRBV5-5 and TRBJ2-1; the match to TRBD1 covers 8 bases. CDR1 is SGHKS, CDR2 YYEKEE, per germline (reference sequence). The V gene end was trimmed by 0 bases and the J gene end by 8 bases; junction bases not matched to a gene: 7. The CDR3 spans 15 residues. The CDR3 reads CASSLEGQGGHEQFF. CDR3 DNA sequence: TGTGCCAGCAGCTTGGAAGGACAGGGAGGCCATGAGCAGTTCTTC.

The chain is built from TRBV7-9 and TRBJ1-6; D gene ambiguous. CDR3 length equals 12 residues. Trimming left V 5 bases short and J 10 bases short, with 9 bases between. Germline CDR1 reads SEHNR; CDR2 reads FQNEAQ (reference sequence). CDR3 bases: TGTGCCAGCAGCGCTAACGAGTCACCCCTCCACTTT. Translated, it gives CASSANESPLHF.

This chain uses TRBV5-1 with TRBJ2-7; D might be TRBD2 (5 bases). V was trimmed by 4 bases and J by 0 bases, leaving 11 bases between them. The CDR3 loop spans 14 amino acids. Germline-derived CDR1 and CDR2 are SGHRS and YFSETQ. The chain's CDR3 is CASSQDSRSYEQYF. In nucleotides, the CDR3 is TGCGCCAGCAGCCAGGACTCGCGCTCCTACGAGCAGTACTTC.

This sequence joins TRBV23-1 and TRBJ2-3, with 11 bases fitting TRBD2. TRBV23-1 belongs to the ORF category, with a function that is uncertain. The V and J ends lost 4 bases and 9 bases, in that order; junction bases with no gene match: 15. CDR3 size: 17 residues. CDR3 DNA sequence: TGCGCCAGCAGTCCGACCAATAGCGGGGGGGCCTTGAGGACGCAGTATTTT. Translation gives CASSPTNSGGALRTQYF.

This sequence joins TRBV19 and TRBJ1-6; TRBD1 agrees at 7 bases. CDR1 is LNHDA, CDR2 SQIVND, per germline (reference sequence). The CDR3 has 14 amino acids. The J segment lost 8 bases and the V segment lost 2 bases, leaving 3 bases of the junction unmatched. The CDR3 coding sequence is TGTGCCAGTAGTATAAGACAGGGTGATTCACCCCTCCACTTT. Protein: CASSIRQGDSPLHF. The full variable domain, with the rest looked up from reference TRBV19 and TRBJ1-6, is DGGITQSPKYLFRKEGQNVTLSCEQNLNHDAMYWYRQDPGQGLRLIYYSQIVNDFQKGDIAEGYSVSREKKESFPLTVTSAQKNPTAFYLCASSIRQGDSPLHFGNGTRLTVT.

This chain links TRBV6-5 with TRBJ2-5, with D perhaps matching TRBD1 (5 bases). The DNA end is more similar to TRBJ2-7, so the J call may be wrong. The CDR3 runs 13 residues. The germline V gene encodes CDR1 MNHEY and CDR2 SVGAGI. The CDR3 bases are TGTGCCAGCAAAAGGGGCCTAGGGCACGAGCAGTACTTC. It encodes CASKRGLGHEQYF.

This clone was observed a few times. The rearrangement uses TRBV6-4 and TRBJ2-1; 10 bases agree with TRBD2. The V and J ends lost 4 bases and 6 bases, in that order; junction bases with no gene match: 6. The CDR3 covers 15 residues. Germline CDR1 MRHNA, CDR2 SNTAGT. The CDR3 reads CASSGVAGGSNEQFF. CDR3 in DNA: TGTGCCAGCAGTGGAGTAGCGGGAGGAAGCAATGAGCAGTTCTTC.

DNA of the CDR3: TGTGCCAGCAGCTCACCCAACGACAGGGGGAACACCGGGGAGCTGTTTTTT. Translating it yields CASSSPNDRGNTGELFF. This chain uses TRBV7-6 with TRBJ2-2; TRBD1 matches 8 bases. V lost 4 bases to trimming and J lost 1 base; unmatched junction nucleotides: 8. This CDR3 spans 17 amino acids. Germline-derived CDR1 and CDR2 are SGHVS and FNYEAQ. The full variable domain, with the rest looked up from reference TRBV7-6 and TRBJ2-2, is GAGVSQSPRYKVTKRGQDVALRCDPISGHVSLYWYRQALGQGPEFLTYFNYEAQQDKSGLPNDRFSAERPEGSISTLTIQRTEQRDSAMYRCASSSPNDRGNTGELFFGEGSRLTVL.

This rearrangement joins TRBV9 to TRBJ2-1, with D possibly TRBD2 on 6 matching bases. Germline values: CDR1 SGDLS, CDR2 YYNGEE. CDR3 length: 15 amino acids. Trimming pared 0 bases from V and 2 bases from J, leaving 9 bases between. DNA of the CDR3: TGTGCCAGCAGCGTAGGACTAGATCCCTACAATGAGCAGTTCTTC. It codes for CASSVGLDPYNEQFF.

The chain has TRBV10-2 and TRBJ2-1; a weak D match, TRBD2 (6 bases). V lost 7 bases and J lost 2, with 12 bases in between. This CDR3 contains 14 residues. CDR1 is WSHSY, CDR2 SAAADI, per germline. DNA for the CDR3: TGCGCCAGCACGGAGGGTAGTCCCTACAATGAGCAGTTCTTC. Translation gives CASTEGSPYNEQFF.